These 28 T cell receptor beta chains were sequenced from one sample in a study of CD8+ T cells in alopecia areata. Treatment: oral pan-JAK inhibitor, 5-10 mg twice daily. Once RNA had been extracted, it was reverse transcribed into cDNA to act as the sequencing template. Repertoires were generated with immunoSEQ multiplex PCR, while TCRdb's copy carries only in-frame clones and drops some. The sample records roughly 210,000 clones, approximately 47% being singletons. The input for sequencing was CD4+ T cells sorted from blood, taken at roughly week 38, from a patient treated with tofacitinib. The origin of the receptors is a human donor with alopecia areata.

This clone was detected a few times. The chain combines TRBV15 with TRBJ2-5; perhaps D is TRBD1 or TRBD2 (6 bases each). This CDR3 contains 13 residues. The germline CDR1 and CDR2 sequences are LNHNV and YYDKDF (reference sequence). The V and J ends lost 5 bases and 3 bases respectively, with 10 bases between them. The CDR3 here is CATSAEGEETQYF. Written as DNA, the CDR3 is TGTGCCACCAGCGCGGAGGGGGAAGAGACCCAGTACTTC.

The genes are TRBV7-3 and TRBJ1-1; D gene unclear. The CDR3 is 16 residues long. Germline CDR1 is SGHTA and CDR2 is FQGTGA. The V gene lost 1 base and the J gene lost 3 bases, with 15 bases spanning the gap. The chain's CDR3 is CASSLRPLRRDTEAFF. DNA of the CDR3: TGTGCCAGCAGCTTAAGACCCCTACGAAGGGACACTGAAGCTTTCTTT.

The J gene is TRBJ1-2, the V gene TRBV27, with 7 bases identical to TRBD1. The CDR3 sequence is 14 residues long. Germline CDR1 is MNHEY and CDR2 is SMNVEV (reference sequence). J gave up 0 bases and V 5 bases, and 3 bases lay outside the gene matches. The CDR3 is CASSRDSPNYGYTF. The CDR3 bases are TGTGCCAGCAGTCGGGACAGCCCTAACTATGGCTACACCTTC.

This clone came up a few times. The V gene is TRBV7-8, the J gene TRBJ2-1; D could derive from TRBD1 or TRBD2 (5 bases each). V lost 3 bases, J lost 6 bases, and 12 bases lay in between. Per the germline V gene, CDR1 is SGHVS and CDR2 is FQNEAQ. The CDR3 sequence is 14 residues long. DNA for the CDR3: TGTGCCAGCAGCTTTGACAGCGGTCGCAATGAGCAGTTCTTC. This sequence encodes CASSFDSGRNEQFF.

The chain is built from TRBV9 and TRBJ2-1; 7 bases map to TRBD2. V lost 2 bases, J lost 9 bases, and 11 bases stayed unmatched. CDR1 SGDLS and CDR2 YYNGEE come from the germline V gene. The CDR3 runs to 15 residues. In DNA form, the CDR3 reads TGTGCCAGCAGCGTCCCTAGCGGCCCACCAGCTGAGCAGTTCTTC. This sequence encodes CASSVPSGPPAEQFF.

This clone turned up a few times. The CDR3 DNA follows: TGCAGCGTTGAGACAGGGTACACTGAAGCTTTCTTT. Its protein product is CSVETGYTEAFF. This chain uses TRBV29-1 with TRBJ1-1; 7 bases match TRBD1. Unmatched junction bases numbered 1, after V lost 3 bases and J lost 3 bases. The CDR3 is 12 residues long. CDR1 is SQVTM and CDR2 is ANQGSEA in the germline V gene.

The CDR3: CASWDHHYEQYF. The CDR3 coding sequence is TGTGCCAGCTGGGACCACCACTACGAGCAGTACTTC. The J gene is TRBJ2-7, the V gene TRBV28; either TRBD1 or TRBD2 may fit D (5 bases each). The germline V gene has CDR1 MDHEN and CDR2 SYDVKM. This CDR3 region has 12 residues. V lost 8 bases and J lost 3, with 11 bases in between.

The chain recombines TRBV19 with TRBJ1-5; 9 nucleotides align to TRBD1. The CDR3 covers 14 residues. The germline gives CDR1 LNHDA, CDR2 SQIVND (reference sequence). J lost 5 bases, V lost 4 bases, and 3 bases had no gene match. The CDR3 protein is CASSTGTGYQPQHF. CDR3 nucleotides: TGTGCCAGTAGTACGGGGACAGGGTATCAGCCCCAGCATTTT.

The V call is TRBV7-2, the J call TRBJ2-1, with D hard to call. Germline CDR1 and CDR2: SGHTA and FQGNSA. The CDR3 is made up of 14 amino acids. V lost 5 bases and J lost 6, with 14 bases in between. CDR3 in DNA: TGTGCCAGCAGCCCGGGCGGCACTCGCAATGAGCAGTTCTTC. Protein sequence: CASSPGGTRNEQFF.

This clone was detected only a few times. The chain has TRBV11-2 and TRBJ2-1; maybe TRBD2 (5 bases). Looked up from germline, CDR1 is SGHAT and CDR2 is FQNNGV. V lost 1 base and J lost 4, with 11 bases in between. The CDR3 length is 15 residues. The CDR3 coding sequence is TGTGCCAGCAGCTTAGTCTATCGGGAATACAATGAGCAGTTCTTC. The encoded protein is CASSLVYREYNEQFF.

The genes are TRBV29-1 and TRBJ1-1, with D tentatively TRBD1 (5 bases). Trimming shortened V by 5 bases and J by 0 bases, and 16 bases separated the two germline ends. The CDR3 covers 15 residues. Germline CDR1 reads SQVTM; CDR2 reads ANQGSEA. CDR3 bases: TGCAGCGTTAATCCCGGGGGGGGTTTGAACACTGAAGCTTTCTTT. Amino acid sequence: CSVNPGGGLNTEAFF.

This clone was counted a few times. The V and J genes are TRBV7-8 and TRBJ2-6, with D perhaps matching TRBD2 (7 bases). CDR1 and CDR2 from the germline V gene are SGHVS and FQNEAQ. The V end was cut by 2 bases, the J end by 4 bases, with 12 bases between. The CDR3 has 16 residues. The CDR3: CASSLRGAQGANVLTF. The CDR3, as DNA: TGTGCCAGCAGCTTACGGGGGGCGCAGGGGGCCAACGTCCTGACTTTC.

The CDR3 nucleotides read TGTGCCAGCAGCCGAATGTTGTCCTACGAGCAGTACTTC. It translates to CASSRMLSYEQYF. This chain uses TRBV6-5 with TRBJ2-7, with D uncertain. The CDR3 is made up of 13 amino acids. Germline lookup yields CDR1 MNHEY and CDR2 SVGAGI. V lost 6 bases to trimming and J lost 1 base, with 10 bases between them.

The rearrangement uses TRBV29-1 and TRBJ2-5; TRBD1 agrees at 11 bases. This CDR3 comprises 13 residues. Per germline, CDR1 SQVTM and CDR2 ANQGSEA. V dropped 7 bases and J dropped 5; count of bases not matched to a gene: 6. CDR3 nucleotides: TGCAGCGCCCGGACAGGGGGCAGGGAGACCCAGTACTTC. Its protein is CSARTGGRETQYF.

This clone has just a few counts. The chain has TRBV19 and TRBJ1-5; D might be TRBD1 (5 bases). The CDR3 is 14 residues long. Trimming shortened V by 3 bases and J by 3 bases, and 9 bases separated the two germline ends. Germline V CDR1 and CDR2: LNHDA, SQIVND (reference sequence). In DNA, the CDR3 is TGTGCCAGTAGTATCGGACACCTCAATCAGCCCCAGCATTTT. Its translation is CASSIGHLNQPQHF.

J is TRBJ2-1 and V is TRBV23-1; D is perhaps TRBD2 (5 bases). TRBV23-1 is assigned to the ORF class and has an uncertain function. V lost 0 bases and J lost 2, with 11 bases in between. The CDR3 spans 16 residues. The CDR3 region is CASSQSCGLTYNEQFF. The CDR3 nucleotides are TGCGCCAGCAGTCAATCGTGCGGGCTGACCTACAATGAGCAGTTCTTC.

This clone has a handful of counts. The gene calls are TRBV27 and TRBJ1-5; a weak D match, TRBD1 (5 bases). CDR1 is MNHEY, CDR2 SMNVEV, per germline (reference sequence). The CDR3 extends over 15 amino acids. Trimming stripped 6 bases from V and 7 bases from J, with 19 bases between. The CDR3 sequence: CASSTRQGRNQPQHF. The CDR3 DNA reads TGTGCCAGCAGCACAAGGCAGGGAAGGAACCAGCCCCAGCATTTT.

This chain connects TRBV6-5 to TRBJ1-5, with no clear D. Deletions cut 8 bases from V and 6 bases from J, with 17 bases between. Germline-derived CDR1 and CDR2 are MNHEY and SVGAGI. The CDR3 sequence is 14 residues long. DNA of the CDR3: TGTGCCAGCGGGAGAGAGCTTGGCATTCAGCCCCAGCATTTT. As protein: CASGRELGIQPQHF.

In this sample, this clone turned up a few times. The chain recombines TRBV7-3 with TRBJ2-1; D perhaps matches TRBD2 (6 bases). The V gene's germline CDR1 is SGHTA and CDR2 FQGTGA. V lost 0 bases, J lost 6 bases, and 12 bases lay in between. This CDR3 comprises 15 residues. CDR3 sequence reads: CASSLTVGAGNEQFF. CDR3 nucleotide sequence: TGTGCCAGCAGCTTAACCGTGGGAGCGGGCAATGAGCAGTTCTTC.

This clone was detected ten times or more. The gene calls are TRBV6-1 and TRBJ2-7, with a possible D match to TRBD1 (5 bases). V was clipped by 6 bases and J by 2 bases, with 11 bases between them. Germline CDR1 is MNHNS and CDR2 is SASEGT. The CDR3 is 13 amino acids. As DNA, the CDR3 is TGTGCCAGCAGGGTGGTAGGGGCCTACGAGCAGTACTTC. It yields the protein CASRVVGAYEQYF.

The chain uses TRBV14 and TRBJ1-4, with D perhaps matching TRBD1 (5 bases). This CDR3 is built from 15 residues. CDR1 SGHDN and CDR2 FVKESK come from the germline V gene. V shed 0 bases and J shed 5 bases, with 10 bases lying between them. DNA of the CDR3: TGTGCCAGCAGCCAAGAGAGCAGGACAAATGAAAAACTGTTTTTT. Translation: CASSQESRTNEKLFF.

The CDR3 loop reads CATSRRIPINEQFF. The CDR3 nucleotides are TGTGCCACCAGCAGACGAATACCGATCAATGAGCAGTTCTTC. The chain is built from TRBV15 and TRBJ2-1; no clear D gene. This CDR3 contains 14 residues. Trimming removed 2 bases at V and 6 bases at J, with 11 bases between. Germline V CDR1 and CDR2: LNHNV, YYDKDF (reference sequence).

The CDR3 is CSAWVDSYEQYF. The CDR3 nucleotides are TGCAGCGCGTGGGTCGACTCCTACGAGCAGTACTTC. This chain links TRBV29-1 with TRBJ2-7, with no clear D. Between the trimmed V and J ends, which lost 7 bases and 0 bases, there was a span of 10 bases. This CDR3 spans 12 amino acids. The V gene's germline CDR1 is SQVTM and CDR2 ANQGSEA.

This clone has just a few counts. The chain joins TRBV5-1 to TRBJ2-1, with TRBD2 matching over 9 bases. The CDR3 is 15 amino acids. The trim removed 4 bases at V and 2 bases at J, leaving 4 bases unmatched. CDR1 SGHRS and CDR2 YFSETQ come from the germline V gene. The CDR3 DNA reads as TGCGCCAGCAGCCTTAGCGGGAGAGCCTACAATGAGCAGTTCTTC. Its translation: CASSLSGRAYNEQFF.

There are a few counts of this clone. The gene calls are TRBV5-1 and TRBJ1-5; weak D call: TRBD1 (6 bases). V dropped 0 bases and J dropped 4 bases, with 8 bases sitting between them. CDR1 and CDR2 (germline): SGHRS, YFSETQ. The CDR3 extends over 14 amino acids. This CDR3 reads CASSLDGTNQPQHF. The CDR3, as DNA: TGCGCCAGCAGCTTGGACGGGACAAATCAGCCCCAGCATTTT.

This chain uses TRBV2 with TRBJ2-5, with D tentatively TRBD1 or TRBD2 (5 bases each). The CDR3 has 13 amino acids. Germline values: CDR1 SNHLY, CDR2 FYNNEI. V gave up 6 bases and J gave up 2 bases, with 10 bases separating them. CDR3 loop: CASRPGAQETQYF. CDR3 nucleotides: TGTGCCAGCAGGCCCGGGGCTCAAGAGACCCAGTACTTC.

This chain joins TRBV28 and TRBJ2-1; TRBD2 agrees at 7 bases. From germline, CDR1 is MDHEN and CDR2 SYDVKM. This CDR3 comprises 12 residues. V trimming: 6 bases; J trimming: 5 bases; junction bases outside the gene matches: 1. The CDR3 DNA reads as TGTGCCAGCAGGAGCGGGGACAATGAGCAGTTCTTC. The encoded protein is CASRSGDNEQFF. The full variable domain, completed using reference TRBV28 and TRBJ2-1, is DVKVTQSSRYLVKRTGEKVFLECVQDMDHENMFWYRQDPGLGLRLIYFSYDVKMKEKGDIPEGYSVSREKKERFSLILESASTNQTSMYLCASRSGDNEQFFGPGTRLTVL.

This clone occurred once. V and J are TRBV7-8 and TRBJ2-2; D is possibly TRBD2 (6 bases). CDR1 is SGHVS and CDR2 is FQNEAQ in the germline V gene. V was pared by 1 base and J by 3 bases, with 9 bases between. The CDR3 is made up of 15 amino acids. CDR3 nucleotides: TGTGCCAGCAGCTTAGTACTAGCCTACACCGGGGAGCTGTTTTTT. Its protein is CASSLVLAYTGELFF.